This T cell receptor (beta chain) was recorded in a study of T-cell memory formation after mild COVID-19. The CDR3 is made up of 15 amino acids. In germline, CDR1 is MGHRA, CDR2 YSYEKL. J lost 2 bases, V lost 3 bases, and 7 bases had no gene match. One entry per CDR3 protein results from TCRdb running MiXCR on the 5' RACE reads. This table has around 450,000 distinct CDR3 sequences, 20% to 25% appearing once. The receptor was derived from an adult woman who had mild COVID-19 (a few samples of this study predate the infection). Cell type and time point are not known. Material for sequencing was PBMCs or a T cell subset sorted from them (not recorded which). The chain uses TRBV4-1 and TRBJ2-7; 7 bases are shared with TRBD2. The CDR3, as DNA: TGCGCCAGCAGCCACGGCCAGGGACTACCCTACGAGCAGTACTTC. This sequence encodes CASSHGQGLPYEQYF.